The rows below give T cell receptor beta chains drawn from one sample of a study of patients and donors after allogeneic stem cell transplantation. TCRdb re-derived calls from the RT-PCR reads in MiXCR, one entry per CDR3 protein. Here the sample spans approximately 410,000 distinct CDR3 sequences, under 20% being singletons. Sequencing was carried out using blood, either unsorted or a sorted T cell fraction (not recorded which). These receptors were collected from a human donor who was either an allogeneic HSCT recipient or a stem cell or donor lymphocyte infusion donor (not recorded which). It is not recorded whose cells these are; they may come from a transplant donor. The CDR3 runs from the conserved cysteine through the conserved F or W. D genes are given only for firm matches. Size values are once, few and many counts, or a class for expanded clones, and some rows have none.

clone size	V gene	CDR3 length	J gene	D gene	CDR3 DNA	CDR3 protein
.	TRBV28	14	TRBJ2-1	.	TGTGCCAGCAGTTATCAGGGGGGCTACAATGAGCAGTTCTTC	CASSYQGGYNEQFF
.	TRBV5-1	14	TRBJ2-7	.	TGCGCCAGCAGCTTGGTTCCGCTCTCCTACGAGCAGTACTTC	CASSLVPLSYEQYF
.	TRBV19	12	TRBJ1-2	.	TGTGCCAGTAGTATAGACCCCTATGGCTACACCTTC	CASSIDPYGYTF
.	TRBV11-2	18	TRBJ2-3	TRBD1	TGTGCCAGCAGCTTAGGCAGGGACAGGACCACTAGCACAGATACGCAGTATTTT	CASSLGRDRTTSTDTQYF
few	TRBV7-2	15	TRBJ2-1	.	TGTGCCAGCAGTTCGGGCCAGAGCTCCTACAATGAGCAGTTCTTC	CASSSGQSSYNEQFF
few	TRBV12-3/TRBV12-4	12	TRBJ2-5	.	TGTGCCAGCCAGGGGGACTGGGAGACCCAGTACTTC	CASQGDWETQYF
few	TRBV20-1	14	TRBJ1-2	.	TGCAGTGCTAGAGATCTGAAGGTGATTAGTGGCTACACCTTC	CSARDLKVISGYTF
.	TRBV29-1	11	TRBJ1-1	TRBD1	TGCAGCGGTGACAGGGGGACTGAAGCTTTCTTT	CSGDRGTEAFF
many	TRBV12-3/TRBV12-4	16	TRBJ2-1	.	TGTGCCAGCAGTTTAGGGCGGGACCTCTACTTACTTGAGCAGTTCTTC	CASSLGRDLYLLEQFF
few	TRBV29-1	15	TRBJ1-2	.	TGCAGCGTTGCGGTCAGGCGACATCCTAACTATGGCTACACCTTC	CSVAVRRHPNYGYTF
few	TRBV5-1	14	TRBJ2-3	.	TGCGCCAGCAGCCCGGAGGGGTTCGCAGATACGCAGTATTTT	CASSPEGFADTQYF
many	TRBV7-9	13	TRBJ2-4	.	TGTGCCAGCTGCGTTGACAGGCCAAACATTCAGTACTTC	CASCVDRPNIQYF
many	TRBV7-2	13	TRBJ1-5	.	TGTGCCAGCAGCCGAAGGGGGGATCAGCCCCAGCATTTT	CASSRRGDQPQHF
many	TRBV4-1	15	TRBJ2-3	.	TGCGCCAGCAGCCTTCCTGACGGGAGAACAGATACGCAGTATTTT	CASSLPDGRTDTQYF
few	TRBV29-1	13	TRBJ2-5	TRBD2	TGCAGCGTTGCATTCAGCGGGAGAGAGACCCAGTACTTC	CSVAFSGRETQYF
few	TRBV27	17	TRBJ2-2	.	TGTGCCAGCAGTTTAGACTTAGGACAGTCGAACACCGGGGAGCTGTTTTTT	CASSLDLGQSNTGELFF
many	TRBV5-1	15	TRBJ2-1	.	TGCGCCAGCAGCTTGGAGGTAGCTGGATGGAATGAGCAGTTCTTC	CASSLEVAGWNEQFF
few	TRBV5-1	13	TRBJ2-1	.	TGCGCCAGCAGCTTACGGATTAACAATGAGCAGTTCTTC	CASSLRINNEQFF
.	TRBV12-3/TRBV12-4	14	TRBJ2-7	TRBD1	TGTGCCAGCAGCTCACCGGGACAGCCCTACGAGCAGTACTTC	CASSSPGQPYEQYF
few	TRBV30	13	TRBJ1-5	.	TGTGCCTGGGGCGCAGGGGGCAATCAGCCCCAGCATTTT	CAWGAGGNQPQHF
.	TRBV5-8	14	TRBJ2-7	.	TGTGCCAGCAGCGACTTCAGGGTAACCGACGAGCAGTACTTC	CASSDFRVTDEQYF
many	TRBV15	18	TRBJ2-3	.	TGTGCCACCAGCAGAGATACACGGCACGGAGCTGGACGTTGGACGCAGTATTTT	CATSRDTRHGAGRWTQYF
.	TRBV20-1	16	TRBJ2-1	TRBD2	TGCAGTGCTCAAGGACGACTAGCGGTATCCTACAATGAGCAGTTCTTC	CSAQGRLAVSYNEQFF
.	TRBV10-3	18	TRBJ2-7	TRBD2	TGTGCCATCAGTGATGCCTTAGGAGGGACTAGCGGCACCTACGAGCAGTACTTC	CAISDALGGTSGTYEQYF
few	TRBV3-1	12	TRBJ2-7	.	TGTGCCAGCAGCCACAACAGGGACGAGCAGTACTTC	CASSHNRDEQYF
.	TRBV27	15	TRBJ2-7	TRBD2	TGTGCCAGCAGTTTCAGCGGGAAGCGAGGCTACGAGCAGTACTTC	CASSFSGKRGYEQYF
few	TRBV3-1	14	TRBJ1-1	.	TGTGCCAGCAGCCACCCCGAGGCGAACACTGAAGCTTTCTTT	CASSHPEANTEAFF
.	TRBV30	17	TRBJ2-6	.	TGTGCCTGGAGTGTACTAACAGGTTTAGGTGGGGCCAACGTCCTGACTTTC	CAWSVLTGLGGANVLTF
many	TRBV6-1	14	TRBJ1-4	TRBD1	TGTGCCAGCAGACAGGGGACGGCTAATGAAAAACTGTTTTTT	CASRQGTANEKLFF
.	TRBV24-1	14	TRBJ2-3	.	TGTGCCACCAGTGAGGCCGGACGGGCAGATACGCAGTATTTT	CATSEAGRADTQYF
.	TRBV20-1	13	TRBJ2-7	.	TGCAGTGCTAGAGGAGGGTCGGGCGGCGAGCAGTACTTC	CSARGGSGGEQYF
few	TRBV7-2	15	TRBJ2-3	.	TGTGCCAGCAGCTTAGATCTAGCCCTCGCAGATACGCAGTATTTT	CASSLDLALADTQYF
few	TRBV4-3	15	TRBJ1-2	TRBD1	TGCGCCAGCAGCCAAGCACGCCCAGGGGGGTATGGCTACACCTTC	CASSQARPGGYGYTF
few	TRBV12-3/TRBV12-4	16	TRBJ1-3	TRBD1	TGTGCCAGCAGCCTACGGACAGGGCAGGCTGGAAACACCATATATTTT	CASSLRTGQAGNTIYF
once	TRBV6-4	17	TRBJ2-7	.	TGTGCCAGCAGTGACTCTAGGTGTTGGGACAACGACCACGAGCAGTACTTC	CASSDSRCWDNDHEQYF
.	TRBV5-4	15	TRBJ2-7	.	TGTGCCAGCAGCATCACAGGGACCTTCTCCTACGAGCAGTACTTC	CASSITGTFSYEQYF
few	TRBV20-1	16	TRBJ2-1	TRBD2	TGCAGTGCTAGAGATCGCGGGACTAGCGGGAGTAGGGAGCAGTTCTTC	CSARDRGTSGSREQFF
few	TRBV20-1	14	TRBJ2-3	.	TGCAGTGCTAGAGATGGGGCTAGCACAGATACGCAGTATTTT	CSARDGASTDTQYF
few	TRBV24-1	12	TRBJ2-3	.	TGTGCCACCAGTGATTTGCGCGATACGCAGTATTTT	CATSDLRDTQYF
.	TRBV2	14	TRBJ2-7	.	TGTGCCAGCAGTGATGGTTACAAACCCTACGAGCAGTACTTC	CASSDGYKPYEQYF
.	TRBV12-3/TRBV12-4	15	TRBJ2-2	TRBD2	TGTGCCAGCATCCCCACTAGCGGGAACACCGGGGAGCTGTTTTTT	CASIPTSGNTGELFF
many	TRBV5-1	15	TRBJ2-5	.	TGCGCCAGCAGCTTGGTCGGGTGGGGTGCGGAGACCCAGTACTTC	CASSLVGWGAETQYF
few	TRBV20-1	14	TRBJ1-1	TRBD1	TGCAGTGCTGGAGCGCGGACAGGGGGGACTGAAGCTTTCTTT	CSAGARTGGTEAFF
.	TRBV4-3	16	TRBJ2-3	.	TGCGCCAGCAGCCAAGATCTTTTTCGGTCGGGGAATACGCAGTATTTT	CASSQDLFRSGNTQYF
few	TRBV6-7	15	TRBJ1-5	TRBD1	TGTGCCAGCAAAACAGGGGGCGCTTCCAAACAGCCCCAGCATTTT	CASKTGGASKQPQHF
many	TRBV7-3	14	TRBJ2-2	.	TGTGCCAGCAGTCGGGGAAGTAACACCGGGGAGCTGTTTTTT	CASSRGSNTGELFF
.	TRBV5-6	15	TRBJ1-1	TRBD1	TGTGCCAGCAGCAGGGACAGGCCATCGGCCCCCGAAGCTTTCTTT	CASSRDRPSAPEAFF
many	TRBV11-2	16	TRBJ2-1	TRBD2	TGTGCCAGCAGCTTAGCTACTAGCGGGGTTGAGAATGAGCAGTTCTTC	CASSLATSGVENEQFF
.	TRBV4-1	16	TRBJ1-2	.	TGCGCCAGCAGCCAAGAAGACCTCGGGACCAACTATGGCTACACCTTC	CASSQEDLGTNYGYTF
.	TRBV18	14	TRBJ1-1	TRBD1	TGTGCCAGCTCATTAAGGACAGGGGTGACTGAAGCTTTCTTT	CASSLRTGVTEAFF
.	TRBV5-1	16	TRBJ2-2	.	TGCGCCAGCAGCGGGGGAGGTGCGGTGTACACCGGGGAGCTGTTTTTT	CASSGGGAVYTGELFF
.	TRBV20-1	13	TRBJ1-1	.	TGCAGTGCTAGAGATCCCAGGGACCGTTGTGCTTTCTTT	CSARDPRDRCAFF
few	TRBV6-5	15	TRBJ2-7	TRBD1	TGTGCCAGCAGTTACTCGAGGGACAGCGCCTACGAGCAGTACTTC	CASSYSRDSAYEQYF
many	TRBV24-1	14	TRBJ1-2	.	TGTGCCACCAGTGATAGTAGGACCAACTATGGCTACACCTTC	CATSDSRTNYGYTF
many	TRBV11-2	15	TRBJ2-7	TRBD2	TGTGCCAGCAGCCCCGGGACTAGGAGCTCCTACGAGCAGTACTTC	CASSPGTRSSYEQYF
few	TRBV5-6	14	TRBJ1-1	.	TGTGCCAGCAGCTTGAAAGGGTGGAACACTGAAGCTTTCTTT	CASSLKGWNTEAFF
few	TRBV28	13	TRBJ2-7	TRBD1	TGTGCCAGCAACCGGGACAGATCCTACGAGCAGTACTTC	CASNRDRSYEQYF
.	TRBV5-1	18	TRBJ2-1	TRBD2	TGCGCCAGCAGCTTGGAGTCTAGCGGGAGGGGTTTTGGAGGTGAGCAGTTCTTC	CASSLESSGRGFGGEQFF
.	TRBV7-2	13	TRBJ2-2	.	TGTGCCAGCAGCTTAAGTCCCACCGGGGAGCTGTTTTTT	CASSLSPTGELFF
few	TRBV29-1	14	TRBJ1-4	.	TGCAGCGTCAGAACCGGGGATGTTAATGAAAAACTGTTTTTT	CSVRTGDVNEKLFF